Presented here are 2 T cell receptor beta chains from one specimen sequenced in a study of control samples from healthy donors and cancer patients. Data came from immunoSEQ multiplex PCR; TCRdb stores just in-frame clones and leaves some out. The sample lists roughly 200,000 clones, over 85% occurring once. Sequencing was performed on blood. The receptors shown here come from a man younger than 30 in good health.

A single count supports this clone. V and J are TRBV7-2 and TRBJ1-5; possibly TRBD1 for D (6 bases). This CDR3 is 15 amino acids long. The ends were cut back, 1 base at V and 6 bases at J, with 13 bases in the middle. Looked up from germline, CDR1 is SGHTA and CDR2 is FQGNSA. Written as DNA, the CDR3 is TGTGCCAGCAGCTTAGGTCCCGGGGGCGGTCAGCCCCAGCATTTT. Translated: CASSLGPGGGQPQHF.

The chain employs TRBV2 and TRBJ1-1; D is unclear. Germline CDR1 and CDR2: SNHLY and FYNNEI. The V gene lost 3 bases and the J gene lost 1 base, with 3 bases spanning the gap. CDR3 length equals 12 residues. CDR3 region: CASSEENTEAFF. The CDR3 DNA is TGTGCCAGCAGTGAGGAGAACACTGAAGCTTTCTTT.